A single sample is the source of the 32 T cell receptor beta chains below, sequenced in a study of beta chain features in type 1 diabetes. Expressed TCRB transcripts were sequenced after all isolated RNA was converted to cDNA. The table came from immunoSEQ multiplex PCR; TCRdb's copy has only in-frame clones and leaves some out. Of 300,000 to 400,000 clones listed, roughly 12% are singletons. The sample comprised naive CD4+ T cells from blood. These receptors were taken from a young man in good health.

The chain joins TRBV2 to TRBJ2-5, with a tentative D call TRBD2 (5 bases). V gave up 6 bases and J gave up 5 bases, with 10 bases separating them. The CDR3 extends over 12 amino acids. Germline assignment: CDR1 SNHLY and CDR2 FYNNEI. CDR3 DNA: TGTGCCAGCAGAGTGGGAGTGGAGACCCAGTACTTC. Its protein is CASRVGVETQYF.

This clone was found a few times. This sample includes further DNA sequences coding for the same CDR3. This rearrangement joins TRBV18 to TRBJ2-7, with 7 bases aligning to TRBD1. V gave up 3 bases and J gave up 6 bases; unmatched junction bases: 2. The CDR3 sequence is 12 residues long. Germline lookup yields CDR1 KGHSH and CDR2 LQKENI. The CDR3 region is CASSPRTGEQYF. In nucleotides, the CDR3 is TGTGCCAGCTCACCCCGGACAGGCGAGCAGTACTTC.

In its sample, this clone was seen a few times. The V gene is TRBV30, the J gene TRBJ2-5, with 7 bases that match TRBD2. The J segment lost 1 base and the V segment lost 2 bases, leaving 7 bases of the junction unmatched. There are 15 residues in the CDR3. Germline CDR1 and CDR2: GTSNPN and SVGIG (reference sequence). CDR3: CAWSFKRGAQETQYF. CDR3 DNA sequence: TGTGCCTGGAGTTTTAAGCGGGGCGCCCAAGAGACCCAGTACTTC.

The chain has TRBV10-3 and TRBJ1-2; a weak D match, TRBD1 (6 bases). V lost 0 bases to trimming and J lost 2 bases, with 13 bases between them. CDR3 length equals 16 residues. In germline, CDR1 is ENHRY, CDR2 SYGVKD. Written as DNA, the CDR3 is TGTGCCATCAGTGAGTCGAGGGGGATGCTAAACTATGGCTACACCTTC. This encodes CAISESRGMLNYGYTF.

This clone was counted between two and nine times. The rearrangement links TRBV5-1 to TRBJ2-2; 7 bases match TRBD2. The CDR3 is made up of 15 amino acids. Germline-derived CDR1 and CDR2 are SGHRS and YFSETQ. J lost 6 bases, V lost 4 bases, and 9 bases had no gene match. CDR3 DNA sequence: TGCGCCAGCAGCGATCTCGGGGGGAAGGCCGGGGAGCTGTTTTTT. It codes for CASSDLGGKAGELFF.

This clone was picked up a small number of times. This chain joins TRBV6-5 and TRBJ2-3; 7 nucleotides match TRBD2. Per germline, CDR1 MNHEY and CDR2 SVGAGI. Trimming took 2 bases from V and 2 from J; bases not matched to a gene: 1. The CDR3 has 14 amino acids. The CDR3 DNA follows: TGTGCCAGCAGTTACGCGGGGGACACAGATACGCAGTATTTT. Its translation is CASSYAGDTDTQYF.

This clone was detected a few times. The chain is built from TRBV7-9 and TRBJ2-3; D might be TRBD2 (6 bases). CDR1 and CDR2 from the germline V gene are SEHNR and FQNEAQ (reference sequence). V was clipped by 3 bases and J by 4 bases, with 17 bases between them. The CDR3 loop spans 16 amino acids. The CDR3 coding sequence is TGTGCCAGCAGCTTGTATTACGGGAGCTTCCCAGATACGCAGTATTTT. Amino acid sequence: CASSLYYGSFPDTQYF. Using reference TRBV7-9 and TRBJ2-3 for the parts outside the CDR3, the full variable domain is DTGVSQNPRHKITKRGQNVTFRCDPISEHNRLYWYRQTLGQGPEFLTYFQNEAQLEKSRLLSDRFSAERPKGSFSTLEIQRTEQGDSAMYLCASSLYYGSFPDTQYFGPGTRLTVL.

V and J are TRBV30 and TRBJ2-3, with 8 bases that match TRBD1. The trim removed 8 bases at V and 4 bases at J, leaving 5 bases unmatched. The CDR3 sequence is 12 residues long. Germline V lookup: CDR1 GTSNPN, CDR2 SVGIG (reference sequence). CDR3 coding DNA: TGTGCCAGAGACAGGGGTGCAGATACGCAGTATTTT. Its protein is CARDRGADTQYF. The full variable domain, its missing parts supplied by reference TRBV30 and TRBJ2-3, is SQTIHQWPATLVQPVGSPLSLECTVEGTSNPNLYWYRQAAGRGLQLLFYSVGIGQISSEVPQNLSASRPQDRQFILSSKKLLLSDSGFYLCARDRGADTQYFGPGTRLTVL.

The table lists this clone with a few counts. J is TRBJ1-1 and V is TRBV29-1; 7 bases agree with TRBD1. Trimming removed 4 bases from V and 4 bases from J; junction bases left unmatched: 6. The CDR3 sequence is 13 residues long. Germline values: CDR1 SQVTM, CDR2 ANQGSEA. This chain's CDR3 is CSVGGTVITEAFF. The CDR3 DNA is TGCAGCGTTGGGGGGACAGTAATCACTGAAGCTTTCTTT.

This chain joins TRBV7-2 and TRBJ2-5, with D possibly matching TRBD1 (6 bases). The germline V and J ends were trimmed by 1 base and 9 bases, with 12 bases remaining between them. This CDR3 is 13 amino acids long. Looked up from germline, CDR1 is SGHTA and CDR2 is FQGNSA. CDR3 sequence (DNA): TGTGCCAGCAGCTTAGAATTCGACAGGCCCCAGTACTTC. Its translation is CASSLEFDRPQYF.

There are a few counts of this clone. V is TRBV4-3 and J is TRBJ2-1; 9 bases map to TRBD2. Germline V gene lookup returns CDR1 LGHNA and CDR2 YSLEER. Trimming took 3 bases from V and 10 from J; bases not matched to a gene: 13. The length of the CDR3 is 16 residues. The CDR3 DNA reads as TGCGCCAGCAGCCATTCCGGACTAGCGTCCGATATCGAGCAGTTCTTC. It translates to CASSHSGLASDIEQFF.

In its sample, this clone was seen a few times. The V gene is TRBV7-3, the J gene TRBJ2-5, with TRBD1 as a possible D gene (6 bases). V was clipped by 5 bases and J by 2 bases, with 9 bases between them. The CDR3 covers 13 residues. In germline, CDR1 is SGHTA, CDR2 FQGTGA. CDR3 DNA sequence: TGTGCCAGCAGCGAGACAGGACAAGAGACCCAGTACTTC. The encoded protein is CASSETGQETQYF.

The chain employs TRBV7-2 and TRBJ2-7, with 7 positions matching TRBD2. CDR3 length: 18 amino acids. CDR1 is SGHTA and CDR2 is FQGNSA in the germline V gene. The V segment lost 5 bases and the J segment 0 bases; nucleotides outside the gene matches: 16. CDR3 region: CASSPTSRGSQRSYEQYF. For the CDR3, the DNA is TGTGCCAGCAGCCCGACATCTCGCGGGAGCCAGCGCTCCTACGAGCAGTACTTC.

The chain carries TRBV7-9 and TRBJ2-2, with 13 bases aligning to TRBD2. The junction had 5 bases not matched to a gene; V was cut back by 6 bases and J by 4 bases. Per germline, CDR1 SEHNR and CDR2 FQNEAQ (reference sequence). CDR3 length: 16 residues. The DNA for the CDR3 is TGTGCCAGCAGACGACTAGCGGGAGGCACCACCGGGGAGCTGTTTTTT. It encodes CASRRLAGGTTGELFF.

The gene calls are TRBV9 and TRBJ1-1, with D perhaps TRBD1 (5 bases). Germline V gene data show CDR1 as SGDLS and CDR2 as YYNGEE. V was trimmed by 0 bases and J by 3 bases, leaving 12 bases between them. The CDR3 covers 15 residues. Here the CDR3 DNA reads TGTGCCAGCAGCGTAGGCACAGGAACTTACACTGAAGCTTTCTTT. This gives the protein CASSVGTGTYTEAFF.

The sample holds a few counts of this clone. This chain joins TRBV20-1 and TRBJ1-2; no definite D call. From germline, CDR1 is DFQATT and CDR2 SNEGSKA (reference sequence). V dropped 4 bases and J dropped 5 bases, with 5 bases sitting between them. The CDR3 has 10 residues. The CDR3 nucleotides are TGCAGTGCTAAGGAGTATGGCTACACCTTC. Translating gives CSAKEYGYTF.

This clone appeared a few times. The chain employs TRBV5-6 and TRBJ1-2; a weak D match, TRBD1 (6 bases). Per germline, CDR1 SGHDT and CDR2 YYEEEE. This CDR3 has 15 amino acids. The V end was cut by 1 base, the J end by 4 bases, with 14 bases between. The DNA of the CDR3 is TGTGCCAGCAGCTTGTCAGGGGCACGTGGCTATGGCTACACCTTC. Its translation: CASSLSGARGYGYTF.

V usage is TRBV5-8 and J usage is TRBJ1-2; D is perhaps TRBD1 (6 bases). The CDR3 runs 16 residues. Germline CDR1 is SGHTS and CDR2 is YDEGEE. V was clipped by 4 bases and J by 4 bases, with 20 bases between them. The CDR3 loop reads CASSQPRGNRPYGYTF. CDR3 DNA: TGTGCCAGCAGCCAGCCCAGGGGTAATCGTCCCTATGGCTACACCTTC.

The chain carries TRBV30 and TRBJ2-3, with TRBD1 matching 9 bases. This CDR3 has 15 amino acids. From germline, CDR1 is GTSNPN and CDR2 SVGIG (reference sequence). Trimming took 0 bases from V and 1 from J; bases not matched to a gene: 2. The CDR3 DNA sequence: TGTGCCTGGAGTGTTGGGGACAGGGGCACAGATACGCAGTATTTT. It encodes CAWSVGDRGTDTQYF. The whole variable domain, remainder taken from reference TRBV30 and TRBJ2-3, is SQTIHQWPATLVQPVGSPLSLECTVEGTSNPNLYWYRQAAGRGLQLLFYSVGIGQISSEVPQNLSASRPQDRQFILSSKKLLLSDSGFYLCAWSVGDRGTDTQYFGPGTRLTVL.

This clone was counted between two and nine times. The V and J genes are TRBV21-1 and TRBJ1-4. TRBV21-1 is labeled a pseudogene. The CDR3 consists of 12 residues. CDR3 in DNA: TGTGCCAGCGCCGGGGGGTGGGAAAAACTGTTTTTT. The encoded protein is CASAGGWEKLFF.

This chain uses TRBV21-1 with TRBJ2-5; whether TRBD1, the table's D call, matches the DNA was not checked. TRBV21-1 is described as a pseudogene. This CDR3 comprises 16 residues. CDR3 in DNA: TGTGCCAGCAGCAAACCAGGCAAGGTGGACCAAGAGACCCAGTACTTC. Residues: CASSKPGKVDQETQYF.

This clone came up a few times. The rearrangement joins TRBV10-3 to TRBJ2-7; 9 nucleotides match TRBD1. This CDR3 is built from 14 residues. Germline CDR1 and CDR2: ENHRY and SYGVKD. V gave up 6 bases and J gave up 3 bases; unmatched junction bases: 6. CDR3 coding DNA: TGTGCCATCAGACAGGGGGCTTTTGTCTACGAGCAGTACTTC. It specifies CAIRQGAFVYEQYF.

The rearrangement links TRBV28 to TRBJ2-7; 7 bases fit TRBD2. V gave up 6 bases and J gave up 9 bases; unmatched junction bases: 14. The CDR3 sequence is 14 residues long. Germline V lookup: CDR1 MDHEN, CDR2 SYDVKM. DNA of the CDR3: TGTGCCAGCAGGGCATGGGGACGATGGGAGGGGCAGTACTTC. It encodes CASRAWGRWEGQYF.

The CDR3 reads CASSSSSGRYETQYF. DNA of the CDR3: TGTGCCAGCAGTTCGTCTAGCGGGAGGTATGAGACCCAGTACTTC. The chain is built from TRBV27 and TRBJ2-5, with 11 bases aligning to TRBD2. Germline CDR1 is MNHEY and CDR2 is SMNVEV (reference sequence). The length of the CDR3 is 15 residues. V trimming: 4 bases; J trimming: 5 bases; junction bases outside the gene matches: 6.

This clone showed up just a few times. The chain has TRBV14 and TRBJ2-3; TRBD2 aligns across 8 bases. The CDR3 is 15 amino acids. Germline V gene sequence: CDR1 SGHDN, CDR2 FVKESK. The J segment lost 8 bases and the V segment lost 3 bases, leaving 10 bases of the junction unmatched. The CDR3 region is CASSHRSGGRGTQYF. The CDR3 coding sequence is TGTGCCAGCAGCCACAGAAGCGGGGGAAGAGGTACGCAGTATTTT.

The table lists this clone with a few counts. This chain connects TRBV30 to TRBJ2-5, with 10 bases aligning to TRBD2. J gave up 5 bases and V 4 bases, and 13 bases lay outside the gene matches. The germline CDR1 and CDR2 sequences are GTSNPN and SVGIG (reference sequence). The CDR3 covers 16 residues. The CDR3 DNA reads TGTGCCTGGACCCCTAGAGCGGGAGGGCCCGGTGAGACCCAGTACTTC. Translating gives CAWTPRAGGPGETQYF.

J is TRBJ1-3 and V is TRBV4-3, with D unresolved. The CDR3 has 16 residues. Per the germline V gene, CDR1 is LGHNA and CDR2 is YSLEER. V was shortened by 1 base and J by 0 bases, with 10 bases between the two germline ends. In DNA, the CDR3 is TGCGCCAGCAGCCAAGTGGCCAGGTCCTCTGGAAACACCATATATTTT. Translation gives CASSQVARSSGNTIYF.

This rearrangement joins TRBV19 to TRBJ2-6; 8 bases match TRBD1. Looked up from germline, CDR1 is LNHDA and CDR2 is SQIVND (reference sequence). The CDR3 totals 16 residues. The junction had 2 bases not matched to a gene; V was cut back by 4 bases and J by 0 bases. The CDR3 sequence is CASSTTGGSGANVLTF. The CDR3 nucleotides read TGTGCCAGTAGTACTACAGGGGGCTCTGGGGCCAACGTCCTGACTTTC.

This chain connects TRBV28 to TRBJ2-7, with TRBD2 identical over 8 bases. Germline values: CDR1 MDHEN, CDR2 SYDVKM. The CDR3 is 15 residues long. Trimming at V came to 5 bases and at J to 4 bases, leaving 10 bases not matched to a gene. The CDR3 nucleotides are TGTGCCAGCAGTGGGGGGAGTAGCGGGAAATACGAGCAGTACTTC. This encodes CASSGGSSGKYEQYF.

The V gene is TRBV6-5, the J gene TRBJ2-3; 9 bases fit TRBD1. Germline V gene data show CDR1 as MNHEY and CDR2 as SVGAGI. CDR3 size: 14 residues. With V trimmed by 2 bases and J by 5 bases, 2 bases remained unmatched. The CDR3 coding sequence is TGTGCCAGCAGTTACCTGACAGGGGGAGATACGCAGTATTTT. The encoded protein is CASSYLTGGDTQYF.

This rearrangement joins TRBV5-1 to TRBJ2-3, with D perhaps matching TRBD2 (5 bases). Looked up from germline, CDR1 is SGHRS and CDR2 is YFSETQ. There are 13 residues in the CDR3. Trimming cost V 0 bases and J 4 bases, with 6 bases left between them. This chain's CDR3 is CASSLAEADTQYF. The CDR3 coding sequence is TGCGCCAGCAGCTTGGCGGAGGCAGATACGCAGTATTTT. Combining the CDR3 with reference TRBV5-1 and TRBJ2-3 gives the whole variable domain KAGVTQTPRYLIKTRGQQVTLSCSPISGHRSVSWYQQTPGQGLQFLFEYFSETQRNKGNFPGRFSGRQFSNSRSEMNVSTLELGDSALYLCASSLAEADTQYFGPGTRLTVL.

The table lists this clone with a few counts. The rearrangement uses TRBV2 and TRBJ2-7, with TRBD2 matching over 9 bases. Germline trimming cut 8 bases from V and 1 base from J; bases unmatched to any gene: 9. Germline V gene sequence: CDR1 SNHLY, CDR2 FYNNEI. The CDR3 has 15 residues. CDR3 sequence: CASGKTSGYSYEQYF. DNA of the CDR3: TGTGCCAGCGGCAAAACTAGCGGGTATTCCTACGAGCAGTACTTC.